Below are 17 T cell receptor beta chains sequenced from a single sample in a study of blood T cells in healthy people across ages (dated by TCRdb to the mid-2010s). Libraries were made using 5' RACE. Data came from an Illumina HiSeq 2500. A second about 7 to 11 cycle PCR used a sample-barcoded 5' primer and a J-beta primer mix. The public reads were run again by TCRdb, first through fastp at Q25 and then through MiXCR, and only productive beta chains were kept. Merged by CDR3 protein, the rows form single entries marked with the most common genes and DNA. The sample contains about 970,000 distinct CDR3 sequences, roughly 51% of them found a single time. About a fifth of the sample comes from the top ten. The material sequenced was blood. These TCRs come from an older woman in good health.

The V and J genes are TRBV30 and TRBJ2-4, with 8 positions matching TRBD1. The J call may be in error: the DNA end matches TRBJ2-7 better. The CDR3 loop spans 14 amino acids. CDR1 is GTSNPN, CDR2 SVGIG, per germline (reference sequence). This CDR3 is CACQEAGGNYEQYF. The CDR3 DNA sequence: TGTGCCTGCCAAGAGGCAGGGGGCAACTACGAGCAGTACTTC.

The chain links TRBV30 to TRBJ2-5; no clear D gene. The CDR3 has 13 residues. From germline, CDR1 is GTSNPN and CDR2 SVGIG (reference sequence). With 1 base removed from V and 0 bases from J, the gap between germline ends came to 6 bases. The CDR3 DNA follows: TGTGCCTGGAGTGGCAGGAACCAAGAGACCCAGTACTTC. As protein: CAWSGRNQETQYF.

This chain joins TRBV20-1 and TRBJ2-5, with TRBD2 matching 9 bases. The CDR3 contains 14 residues. Germline V gives CDR1 DFQATT, CDR2 SNEGSKA (reference sequence). V shed 5 bases, J shed 11 bases, and the junction held 15 bases outside the gene matches. CDR3 in DNA: TGCAGTGCTTACCCGGGACTAGCTTCAAATGAGCAGTACTTC. It yields the protein CSAYPGLASNEQYF.

Points on this clonotype: A clone one base away is much larger, so this may be a read error. The gene calls are TRBV10-3 and TRBJ2-5, with D unclear. The CDR3 extends over 17 amino acids. Germline loops: CDR1 ENHRY, CDR2 SYGVKD. Trimming took off 0 bases at V and 11 bases at J, with 25 bases between the two ends. CDR3 bases: TGTGCCATCAGTGAGTCGGTTCGGCTAGTCGCACGCAATGAGCAGTACTTC. This encodes CAISESVRLVARNEQYF.

The rearrangement links TRBV20-1 to TRBJ2-1; D is uncertain. The CDR3 is made up of 15 amino acids. V lost 3 bases and J lost 0, with 12 bases in between. Germline lookup yields CDR1 DFQATT and CDR2 SNEGSKA (reference sequence). CDR3 coding DNA: TGCAGTGCTAGTCTGGAGCGAATCTCCTACAATGAGCAGTTCTTC. Translating gives CSASLERISYNEQFF.

This chain connects TRBV11-1 to TRBJ2-1, with TRBD2 identical over 8 bases. V shed 5 bases, J shed 0 bases, and the junction held 21 bases outside the gene matches. The CDR3 runs 21 residues. The germline V gene has CDR1 SGHAT and CDR2 FQDESV (reference sequence). CDR3 loop: CASSTRFGLALSLGSYNEQFF. CDR3 sequence (DNA): TGTGCCAGCAGCACCCGATTTGGACTAGCTTTGAGTTTGGGCTCCTACAATGAGCAGTTCTTC. The full variable domain, in which reference TRBV11-1 and TRBJ2-1 provide the parts outside the CDR3, is EAEVAQSPRYKITEKSQAVAFWCDPISGHATLYWYRQILGQGPELLVQFQDESVVDDSQLPKDRFSAERLKGVDSTLKIQPAELGDSAMYLCASSTRFGLALSLGSYNEQFFGPGTRLTVL.

The rearrangement joins TRBV9 to TRBJ1-6; D may be TRBD1 (6 bases). The CDR3 consists of 16 residues. Trimming pared 1 base from V and 10 bases from J, leaving 18 bases between. Germline values: CDR1 SGDLS, CDR2 YYNGEE. The CDR3 DNA reads as TGTGCCAGCAGCGTAAGTCCGGGACAACCGGTATCACCCCTCCACTTT. Encoded protein: CASSVSPGQPVSPLHF.

This chain connects TRBV7-8 to TRBJ1-4; D possibly corresponds to TRBD1 (5 bases). The germline CDR1 and CDR2 sequences are SGHVS and FQNEAQ. There are 13 residues in the CDR3. V lost 5 bases, J lost 6 bases, and 10 bases lay in between. In DNA, the CDR3 is TGTGCCAGCAGCCAGGGACCCGATGAAAAACTGTTTTTT. Encoded protein: CASSQGPDEKLFF. Full variable domain (rest looked up from reference TRBV7-8 and TRBJ1-4): GAGVSQSPRYKVAKRGQDVALRCDPISGHVSLFWYQQALGQGPEFLTYFQNEAQLDKSGLPSDRFFAERPEGSVSTLKIQRTQQEDSAVYLCASSQGPDEKLFFGSGTQLSVL.

This clonotype showed up just once. The junction does not match germline at one end; this may be a read error. V gene TRBV9 combines with J gene TRBJ1-2, with D unclear. The CDR3 extends over 13 amino acids. The germline gives CDR1 SGDLS, CDR2 YYNGEE. The CDR3 is CASSVARNHGYTF. DNA for the CDR3: TGTGCCAGCAGCGTAGCCAGGAACCATGGCTACACTTTC.

Remarks on this clonotype: A much larger clonotype is one base distant, so this may be a read error. V gene TRBV5-1 combines with J gene TRBJ1-6; tentatively, D is TRBD1 (5 bases). CDR1 is SGHRS and CDR2 is YFSETQ in the germline V gene. V dropped 4 bases and J dropped 9 bases, with 11 bases sitting between them. CDR3 length: 13 residues. Written as DNA, the CDR3 is TGCGCCAGCAGCCAACGGGGGAGTTCACCCCTCCACTTT. This sequence encodes CASSQRGSSPLHF. Drawing the rest from reference TRBV5-1 and TRBJ1-6, the complete variable domain is KAGVTQTPRYLIKTRGQQVTLSCSPISGHRSVSWYQQTPGQGLQFLFEYFSETQRNKGNFPGRFSGRQFSNSRSEMNVSTLELGDSALYLCASSQRGSSPLHFGNGTRLTVT.

This chain links TRBV20-1 with TRBJ2-5; the match to TRBD1 covers 7 bases. CDR3 size: 13 residues. With 3 bases clipped from V and 1 base from J, the junction kept 2 bases outside the gene matches. The V gene's germline CDR1 is DFQATT and CDR2 SNEGSKA (reference sequence). CDR3 bases: TGCAGTGCTAGGGCAGGGGGCCAAGAGACCCAGTACTTC. Protein sequence: CSARAGGQETQYF.

The chain couples TRBV2 to TRBJ2-5; 7 positions agree with TRBD1. CDR3 length equals 17 residues. Losses at the gene ends were 7 bases for V and 2 bases for J; bases not matched to a gene: 16. CDR1 is SNHLY, CDR2 FYNNEI, per germline. This chain's CDR3 is CASKRTLRDRNQETQYF. The DNA for the CDR3 is TGTGCCAGCAAAAGGACCCTACGGGACAGAAATCAAGAGACCCAGTACTTC.

The rearrangement links TRBV29-1 to TRBJ2-7; 12 bases match TRBD2. This CDR3 region has 15 residues. With 4 bases clipped from V and 4 bases from J, the junction kept 8 bases outside the gene matches. Looked up from germline, CDR1 is SQVTM and CDR2 is ANQGSEA. CDR3 sequence reads: CSVAGAGTSGYEQYF. The CDR3 DNA sequence: TGCAGCGTTGCGGGGGCCGGGACTAGCGGGTACGAGCAGTACTTC.

J is TRBJ2-4 and V is TRBV28; no firm D call. The J call may be incorrect, as the DNA end agrees better with TRBJ2-7. This CDR3 has 12 amino acids. Germline CDR1 is MDHEN and CDR2 is SYDVKM. CDR3 DNA: TGTGCCAGTCGGAGTGGGGAACACGAGCAGTACTTC. Its translation is CASRSGEHEQYF.

This clonotype was found a few times. The rearrangement joins TRBV2 to TRBJ2-5, with TRBD2 as a possible D gene (5 bases). CDR1 is SNHLY and CDR2 is FYNNEI in the germline V gene. This CDR3 contains 14 residues. V dropped 8 bases and J dropped 4 bases, with 17 bases sitting between them. CDR3 residues: CASGSGTYGETQYF. The DNA for the CDR3 is TGTGCCAGCGGGAGCGGAACATACGGAGAGACCCAGTACTTC.

The chain links TRBV6-5 to TRBJ2-6, with TRBD1 matching over 9 bases. The V and J ends lost 6 bases and 3 bases, in that order; junction bases with no gene match: 3. Germline loops: CDR1 MNHEY, CDR2 SVGAGI. The CDR3 extends over 15 amino acids. The CDR3 sequence is CASRYRGLGANVLTF. DNA of the CDR3: TGTGCCAGCAGATACAGGGGGCTTGGGGCCAACGTCCTGACTTTC.

In this sample, this clonotype turned up a few times. The chain has TRBV28 and TRBJ2-5, with D perhaps matching TRBD2 (5 bases). V lost 5 bases to trimming and J lost 11 bases, with 12 bases between them. This CDR3 has 11 amino acids. In germline, CDR1 is MDHEN, CDR2 SYDVKM. The CDR3 nucleotides read TGTGCCAGCAGTCTAACTAGTGAGCAGTACTTC. Its translation: CASSLTSEQYF.